This T cell receptor (beta chain) was identified in a study of blood T cells in healthy people across ages. Broader study findings: As age increased, TCR beta diversity per million T cells fell in a roughly linear fashion. Unknown donor CMV status possibly confounded expanded clonotype changes.

Germline values: CDR1 ENHRY, CDR2 SYGVKD. V lost 7 bases and J lost 2, with 14 bases in between. This CDR3 contains 14 residues. No fewer than 6 micrograms of total RNA were isolated from every sample. Together with a sample-barcoded 5' primer, a J-beta primer mix was included in a second PCR lasting roughly 6 to 12 cycles. Paired-end reads containing CDR3 totaled no fewer than 2.5 million for each sample. TCRdb processed the 5' RACE reads anew with MiXCR; each CDR3 protein has one entry. This sample has 800,000 to 1,000,000 distinct CDR3 sequences; around 49% occur once, and the top ten carry around an eighth. Notes on this clonotype: Antigen: not known.

This chain uses TRBV10-3 with TRBJ2-5; a weak D match, TRBD1 (5 bases). This receptor was identified in a man in his thirties or forties in good health. The specimen sequenced was blood. CDR3 nucleotides: TGTGCCATCAACCGGGCAGGGCGTCAAGAGACCCAGTACTTC. Its translation: CAINRAGRQETQYF.